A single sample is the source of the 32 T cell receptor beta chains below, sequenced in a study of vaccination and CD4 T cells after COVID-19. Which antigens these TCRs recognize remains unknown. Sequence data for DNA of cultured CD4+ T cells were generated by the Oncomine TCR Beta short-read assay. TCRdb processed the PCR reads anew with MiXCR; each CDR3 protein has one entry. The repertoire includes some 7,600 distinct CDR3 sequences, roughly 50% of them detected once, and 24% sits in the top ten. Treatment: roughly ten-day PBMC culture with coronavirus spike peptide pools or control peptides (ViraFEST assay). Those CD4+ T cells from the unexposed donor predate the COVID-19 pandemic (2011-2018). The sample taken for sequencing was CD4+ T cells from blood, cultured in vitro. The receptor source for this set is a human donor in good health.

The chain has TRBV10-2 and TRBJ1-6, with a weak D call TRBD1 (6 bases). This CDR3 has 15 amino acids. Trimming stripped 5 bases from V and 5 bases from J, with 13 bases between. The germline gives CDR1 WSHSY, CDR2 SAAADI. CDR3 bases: TGCGCCAGCAGTCAGATGGGGGCCGATAATTCACCCCTCCACTTT. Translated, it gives CASSQMGADNSPLHF.

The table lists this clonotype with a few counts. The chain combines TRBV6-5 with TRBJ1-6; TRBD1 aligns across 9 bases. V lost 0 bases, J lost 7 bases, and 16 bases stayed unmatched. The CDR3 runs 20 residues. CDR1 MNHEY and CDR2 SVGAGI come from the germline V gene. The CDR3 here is CASSYSPLSGQGPRNSPLHF. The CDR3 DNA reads TGTGCCAGCAGTTACTCACCGCTTTCGGGACAGGGCCCACGGAATTCACCCCTCCACTTT.

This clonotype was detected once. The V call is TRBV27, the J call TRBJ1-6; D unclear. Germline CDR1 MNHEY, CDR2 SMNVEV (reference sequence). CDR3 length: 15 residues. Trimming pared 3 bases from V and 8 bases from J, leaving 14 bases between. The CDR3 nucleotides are TGTGCCAGCAGTTTGAGTTGGCAGAGGGATTCACCCCTCCACTTT. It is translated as CASSLSWQRDSPLHF.

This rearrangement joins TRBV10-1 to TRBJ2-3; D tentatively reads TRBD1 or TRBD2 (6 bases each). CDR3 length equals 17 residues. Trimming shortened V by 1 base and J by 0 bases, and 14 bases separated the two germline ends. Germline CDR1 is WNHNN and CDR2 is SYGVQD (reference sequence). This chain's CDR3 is CASSEWWGAPSTDTQYF. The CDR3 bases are TGCGCCAGCAGTGAGTGGTGGGGGGCTCCTAGCACAGATACGCAGTATTTT.

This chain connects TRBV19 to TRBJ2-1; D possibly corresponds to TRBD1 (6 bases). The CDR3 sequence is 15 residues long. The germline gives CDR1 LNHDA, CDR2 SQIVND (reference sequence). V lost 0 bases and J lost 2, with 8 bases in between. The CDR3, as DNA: TGTGCCAGTAGTATAGACGGGACAACCTACAATGAGCAGTTCTTC. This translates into CASSIDGTTYNEQFF. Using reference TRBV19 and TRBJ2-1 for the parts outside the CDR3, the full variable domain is DGGITQSPKYLFRKEGQNVTLSCEQNLNHDAMYWYRQDPGQGLRLIYYSQIVNDFQKGDIAEGYSVSREKKESFPLTVTSAQKNPTAFYLCASSIDGTTYNEQFFGPGTRLTVL.

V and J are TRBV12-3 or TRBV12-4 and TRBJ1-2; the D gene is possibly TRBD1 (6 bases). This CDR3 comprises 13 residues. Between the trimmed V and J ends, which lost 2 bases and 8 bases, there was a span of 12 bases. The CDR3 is CASSLRGRGGYTF. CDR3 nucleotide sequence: TGTGCCAGCAGTTTACGGGGAAGGGGGGGCTACACCTTC.

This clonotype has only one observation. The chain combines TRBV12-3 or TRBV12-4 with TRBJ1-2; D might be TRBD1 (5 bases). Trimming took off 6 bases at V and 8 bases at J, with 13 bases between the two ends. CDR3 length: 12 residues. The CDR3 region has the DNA TGTGCCAGCAGCCAAGTCCAGGGAGGCTACACCTTC. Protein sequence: CASSQVQGGYTF.

The CDR3 is CAISEGGQGARQPQHF. As DNA, the CDR3 is TGTGCCATCAGTGAAGGCGGGCAGGGGGCGCGTCAGCCCCAGCATTTT. The J gene is TRBJ1-5, the V gene TRBV10-3; TRBD1 matches at 8 bases. CDR3 length: 16 residues. Germline CDR1 reads ENHRY; CDR2 reads SYGVKD. Losses at the gene ends were 3 bases for V and 6 bases for J; bases not matched to a gene: 10.

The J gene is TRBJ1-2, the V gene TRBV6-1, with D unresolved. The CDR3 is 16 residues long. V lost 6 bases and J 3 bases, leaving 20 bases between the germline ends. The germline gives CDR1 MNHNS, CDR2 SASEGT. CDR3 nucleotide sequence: TGTGCCAGCAGCAACATACTGTCGGGAGGCCACTATGGCTACACCTTC. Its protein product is CASSNILSGGHYGYTF.

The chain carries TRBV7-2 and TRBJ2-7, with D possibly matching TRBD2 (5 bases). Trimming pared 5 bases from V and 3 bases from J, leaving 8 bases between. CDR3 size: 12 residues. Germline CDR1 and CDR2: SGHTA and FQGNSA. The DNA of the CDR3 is TGTGCCAGCAGCCGGACTCTCTACGAGCAGTACTTC. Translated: CASSRTLYEQYF. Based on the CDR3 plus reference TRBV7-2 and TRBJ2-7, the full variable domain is GAGVSQSPSNKVTEKGKDVELRCDPISGHTALYWYRQSLGQGLEFLIYFQGNSAPDKSGLPSDRFSAERTGGSVSTLTIQRTQQEDSAVYLCASSRTLYEQYFGPGTRLTVT.

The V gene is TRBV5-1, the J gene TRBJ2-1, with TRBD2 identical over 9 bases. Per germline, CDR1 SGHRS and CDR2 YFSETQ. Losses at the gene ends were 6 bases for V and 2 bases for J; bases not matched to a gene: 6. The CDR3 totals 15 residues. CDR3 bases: TGCGCCAGCACCTTAGCGGGAGAGACCTACAATGAGCAGTTCTTC. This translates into CASTLAGETYNEQFF.

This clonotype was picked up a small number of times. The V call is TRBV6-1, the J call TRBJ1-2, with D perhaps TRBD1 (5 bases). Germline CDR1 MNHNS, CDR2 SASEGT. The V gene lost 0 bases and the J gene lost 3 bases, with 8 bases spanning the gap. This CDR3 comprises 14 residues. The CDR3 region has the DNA TGTGCCAGCAGTGAAGCAGGGGTGGACTATGGCTACACCTTC. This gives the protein CASSEAGVDYGYTF.

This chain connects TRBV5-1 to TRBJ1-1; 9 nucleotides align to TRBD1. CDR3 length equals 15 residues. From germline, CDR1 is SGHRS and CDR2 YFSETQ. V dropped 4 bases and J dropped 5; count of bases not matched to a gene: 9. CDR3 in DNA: TGCGCCAGCAGCGTTGAACCGACAGGGGGTACTGAAGCTTTCTTT. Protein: CASSVEPTGGTEAFF.

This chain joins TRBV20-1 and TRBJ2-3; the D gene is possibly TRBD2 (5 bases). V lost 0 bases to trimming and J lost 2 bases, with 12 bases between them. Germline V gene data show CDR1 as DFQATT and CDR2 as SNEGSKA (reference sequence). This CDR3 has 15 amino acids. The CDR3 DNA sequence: TGCAGTGCTAGAGATCAGGACTGGTACACAGATACGCAGTATTTT. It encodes CSARDQDWYTDTQYF.

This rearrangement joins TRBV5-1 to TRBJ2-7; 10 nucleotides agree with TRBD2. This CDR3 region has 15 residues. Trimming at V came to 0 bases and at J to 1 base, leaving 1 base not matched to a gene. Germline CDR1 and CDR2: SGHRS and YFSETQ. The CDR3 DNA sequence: TGCGCCAGCAGCTTGGGGACTAGCGGATCCTACGAGCAGTACTTC. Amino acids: CASSLGTSGSYEQYF.

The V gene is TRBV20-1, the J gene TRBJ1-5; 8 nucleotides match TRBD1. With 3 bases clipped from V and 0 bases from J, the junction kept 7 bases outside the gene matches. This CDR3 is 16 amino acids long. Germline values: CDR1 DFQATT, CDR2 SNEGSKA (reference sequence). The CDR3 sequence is CSARRETGVSNQPQHF. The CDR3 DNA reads TGCAGTGCTAGGCGGGAGACAGGGGTTAGCAATCAGCCCCAGCATTTT.

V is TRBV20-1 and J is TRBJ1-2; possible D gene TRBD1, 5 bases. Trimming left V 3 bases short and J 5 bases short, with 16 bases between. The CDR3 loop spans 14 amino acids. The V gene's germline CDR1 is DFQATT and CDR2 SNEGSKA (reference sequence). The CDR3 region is CSASGRGWGYGYTF. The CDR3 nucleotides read TGCAGTGCTAGCGGGAGAGGGTGGGGGTATGGCTACACCTTC.

DNA for the CDR3: TGTGCCAGCAGCGGGGGGGACATCCGTACAGATACGCAGTATTTT. Amino acid sequence: CASSGGDIRTDTQYF. The chain couples TRBV7-2 to TRBJ2-3; tentative D call: TRBD2 (7 bases). CDR1 is SGHTA, CDR2 FQGNSA, per germline. V was shortened by 5 bases and J by 3 bases, with 15 bases between the two germline ends. The length of the CDR3 is 15 residues.

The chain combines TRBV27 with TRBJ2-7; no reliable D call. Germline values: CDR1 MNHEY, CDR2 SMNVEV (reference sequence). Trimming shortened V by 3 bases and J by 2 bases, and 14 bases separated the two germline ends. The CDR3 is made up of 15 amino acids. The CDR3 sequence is CASSFGRPSPYEQYF. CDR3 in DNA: TGTGCCAGCAGTTTTGGACGGCCGAGCCCCTACGAGCAGTACTTC.

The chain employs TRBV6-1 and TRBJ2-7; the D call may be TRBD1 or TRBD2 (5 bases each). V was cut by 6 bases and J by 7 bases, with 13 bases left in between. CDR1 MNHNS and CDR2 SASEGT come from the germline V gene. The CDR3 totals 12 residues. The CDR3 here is CASRGTVREQYF. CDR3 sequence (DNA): TGTGCCAGCAGGGGGACGGTGCGTGAGCAGTACTTC.

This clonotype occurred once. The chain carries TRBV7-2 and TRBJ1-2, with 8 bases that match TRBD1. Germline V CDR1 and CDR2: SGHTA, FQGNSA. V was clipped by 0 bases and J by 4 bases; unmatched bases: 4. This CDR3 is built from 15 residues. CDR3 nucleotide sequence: TGTGCCAGCAGCTTAGCAACAACAGGGGGCTATGGCTACACCTTC. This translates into CASSLATTGGYGYTF.

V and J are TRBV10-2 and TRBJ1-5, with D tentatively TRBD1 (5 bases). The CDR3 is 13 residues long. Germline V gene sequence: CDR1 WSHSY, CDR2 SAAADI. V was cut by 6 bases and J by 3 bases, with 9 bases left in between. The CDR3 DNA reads TGCGCCAGCAGCCGACAGACCAATCAGCCCCAGCATTTT. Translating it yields CASSRQTNQPQHF.

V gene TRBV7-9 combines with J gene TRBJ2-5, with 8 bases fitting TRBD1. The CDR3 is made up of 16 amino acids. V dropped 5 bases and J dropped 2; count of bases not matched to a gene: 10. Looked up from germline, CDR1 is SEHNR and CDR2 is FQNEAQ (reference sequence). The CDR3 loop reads CASSRSGTGLQETQYF. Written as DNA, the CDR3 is TGTGCCAGCAGCAGGTCCGGGACAGGTTTACAAGAGACCCAGTACTTC.

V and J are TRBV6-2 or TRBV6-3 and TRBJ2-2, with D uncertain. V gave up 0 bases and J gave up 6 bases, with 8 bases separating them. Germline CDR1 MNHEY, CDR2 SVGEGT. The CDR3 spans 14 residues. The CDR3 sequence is CASSYSVNAGELFF. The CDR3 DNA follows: TGTGCCAGCAGTTACTCGGTTAACGCCGGGGAGCTGTTTTTT.

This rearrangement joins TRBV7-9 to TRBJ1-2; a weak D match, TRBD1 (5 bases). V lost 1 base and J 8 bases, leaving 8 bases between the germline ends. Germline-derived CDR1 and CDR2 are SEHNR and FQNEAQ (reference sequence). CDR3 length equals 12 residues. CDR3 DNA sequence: TGTGCCAGCAGCTTAGTAGGGGACGGCTACACCTTC. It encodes CASSLVGDGYTF.

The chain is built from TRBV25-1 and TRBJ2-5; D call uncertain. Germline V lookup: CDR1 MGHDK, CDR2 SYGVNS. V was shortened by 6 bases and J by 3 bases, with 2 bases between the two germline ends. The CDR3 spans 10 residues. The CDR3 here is CASREETQYF. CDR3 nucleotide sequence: TGTGCCAGCAGGGAAGAGACCCAGTACTTC. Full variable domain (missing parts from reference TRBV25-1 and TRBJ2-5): EADIYQTPRYLVIGTGKKITLECSQTMGHDKMYWYQQDPGMELHLIHYSYGVNSTEKGDLSSESTVSRIRTEHFPLTLESARPSHTSQYLCASREETQYFGPGTRLLVL.

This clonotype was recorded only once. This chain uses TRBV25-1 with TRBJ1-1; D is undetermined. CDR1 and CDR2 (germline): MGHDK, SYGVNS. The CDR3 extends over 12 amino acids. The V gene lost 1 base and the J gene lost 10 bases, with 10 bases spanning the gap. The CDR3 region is CASSEFVGVAFF. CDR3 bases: TGTGCCAGCAGTGAATTCGTAGGTGTAGCTTTCTTT.

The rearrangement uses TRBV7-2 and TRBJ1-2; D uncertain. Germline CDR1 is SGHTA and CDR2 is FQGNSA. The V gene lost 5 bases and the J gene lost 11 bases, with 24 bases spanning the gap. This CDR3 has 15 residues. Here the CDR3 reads CASSHRSEGTRQYTF. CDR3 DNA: TGTGCCAGCAGCCACCGCTCGGAGGGAACGCGACAATACACCTTC.

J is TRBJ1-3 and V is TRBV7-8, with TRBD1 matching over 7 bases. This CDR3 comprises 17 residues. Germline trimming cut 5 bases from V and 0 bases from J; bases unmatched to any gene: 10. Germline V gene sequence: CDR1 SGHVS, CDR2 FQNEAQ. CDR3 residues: CASSGLLTGFSGNTIYF. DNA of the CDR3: TGTGCCAGCAGCGGGCTCCTGACAGGGTTCTCTGGAAACACCATATATTTT.

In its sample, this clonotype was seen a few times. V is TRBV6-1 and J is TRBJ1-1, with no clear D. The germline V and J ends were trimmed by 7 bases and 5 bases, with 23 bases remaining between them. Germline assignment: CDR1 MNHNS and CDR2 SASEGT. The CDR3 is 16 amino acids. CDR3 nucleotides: TGTGCCAGCACCCTAGGAGGGTTTGGCAAGCTTACTGAAGCTTTCTTT. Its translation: CASTLGGFGKLTEAFF.

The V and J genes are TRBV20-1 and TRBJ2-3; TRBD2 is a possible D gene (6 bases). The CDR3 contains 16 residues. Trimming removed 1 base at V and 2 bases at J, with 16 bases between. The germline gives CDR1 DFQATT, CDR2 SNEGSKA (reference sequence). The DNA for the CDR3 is TGCAGTGCTAGAGCCCTCTTAGCGGAACACACAGATACGCAGTATTTT. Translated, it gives CSARALLAEHTDTQYF.

The CDR3: CASSAGTEAFF. The CDR3 nucleotides are TGTGCCAGCAGTGCGGGGACTGAAGCTTTCTTT. J is TRBJ1-1 and V is TRBV25-1; D is unclear. The CDR3 sequence is 11 residues long. The V and J ends lost 4 bases and 5 bases respectively, with 5 bases between them. Germline V gives CDR1 MGHDK, CDR2 SYGVNS.